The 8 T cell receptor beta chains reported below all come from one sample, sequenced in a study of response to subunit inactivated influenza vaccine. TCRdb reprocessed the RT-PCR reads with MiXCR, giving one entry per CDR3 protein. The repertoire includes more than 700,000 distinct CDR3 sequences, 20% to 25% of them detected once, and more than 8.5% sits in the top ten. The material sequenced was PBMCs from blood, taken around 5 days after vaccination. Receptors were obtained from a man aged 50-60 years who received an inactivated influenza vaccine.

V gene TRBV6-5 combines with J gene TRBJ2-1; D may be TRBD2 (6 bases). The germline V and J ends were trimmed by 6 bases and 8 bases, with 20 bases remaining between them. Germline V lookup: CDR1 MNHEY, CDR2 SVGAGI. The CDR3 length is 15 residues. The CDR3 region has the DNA TGTGCCAGCAGCTATACCCGACTAGTTAGCGATGAGCAGTTCTTC. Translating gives CASSYTRLVSDEQFF.

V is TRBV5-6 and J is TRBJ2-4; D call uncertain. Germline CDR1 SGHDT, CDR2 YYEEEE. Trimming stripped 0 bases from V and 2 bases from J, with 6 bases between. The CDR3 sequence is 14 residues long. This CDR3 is CASSLVGTKNIQYF. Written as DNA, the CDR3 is TGTGCCAGCAGCTTGGTAGGGACCAAAAACATTCAGTACTTC.

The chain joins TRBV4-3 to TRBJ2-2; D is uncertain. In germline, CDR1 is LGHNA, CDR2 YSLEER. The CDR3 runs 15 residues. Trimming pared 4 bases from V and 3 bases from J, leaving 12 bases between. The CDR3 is CASSLIWTYTGELFF. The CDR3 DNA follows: TGCGCCAGCAGCCTAATCTGGACGTACACCGGGGAGCTGTTTTTT.

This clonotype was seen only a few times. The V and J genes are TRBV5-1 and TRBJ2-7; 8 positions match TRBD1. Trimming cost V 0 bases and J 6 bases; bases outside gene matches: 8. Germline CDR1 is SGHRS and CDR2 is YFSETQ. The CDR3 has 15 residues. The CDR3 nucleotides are TGCGCCAGCAGCTTGGTAGGACAGGGAACTCCCGAGCAGTACTTC. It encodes CASSLVGQGTPEQYF.

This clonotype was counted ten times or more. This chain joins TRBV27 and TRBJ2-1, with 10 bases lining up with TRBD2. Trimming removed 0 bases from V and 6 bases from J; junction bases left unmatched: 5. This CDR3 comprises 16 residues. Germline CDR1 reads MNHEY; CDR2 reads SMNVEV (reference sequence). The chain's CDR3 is CASSLSLAGAFNEQFF. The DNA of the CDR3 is TGTGCCAGCAGTTTATCGCTAGCGGGGGCCTTCAATGAGCAGTTCTTC.

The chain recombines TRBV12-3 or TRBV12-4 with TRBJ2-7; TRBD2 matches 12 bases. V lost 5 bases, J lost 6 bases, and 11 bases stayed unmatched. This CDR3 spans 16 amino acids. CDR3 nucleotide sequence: TGTGCCAGCAGTCTGCGGGCTAGCGGGGGGGCTGGCGAGCAGTACTTC. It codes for CASSLRASGGAGEQYF.

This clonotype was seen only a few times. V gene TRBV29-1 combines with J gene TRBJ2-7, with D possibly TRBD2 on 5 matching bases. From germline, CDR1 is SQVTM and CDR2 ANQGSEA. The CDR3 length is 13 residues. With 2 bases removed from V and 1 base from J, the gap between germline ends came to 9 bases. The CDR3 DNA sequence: TGCAGCGTTGAATACCCGGGATCCTACGAGCAGTACTTC. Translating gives CSVEYPGSYEQYF.

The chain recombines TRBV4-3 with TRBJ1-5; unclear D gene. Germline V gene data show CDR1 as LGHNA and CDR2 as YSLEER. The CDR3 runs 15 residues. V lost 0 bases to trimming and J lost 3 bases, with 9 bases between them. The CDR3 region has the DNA TGCGCCAGCAGCCAAGATATGTCGACCAATCAGCCCCAGCATTTT. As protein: CASSQDMSTNQPQHF.